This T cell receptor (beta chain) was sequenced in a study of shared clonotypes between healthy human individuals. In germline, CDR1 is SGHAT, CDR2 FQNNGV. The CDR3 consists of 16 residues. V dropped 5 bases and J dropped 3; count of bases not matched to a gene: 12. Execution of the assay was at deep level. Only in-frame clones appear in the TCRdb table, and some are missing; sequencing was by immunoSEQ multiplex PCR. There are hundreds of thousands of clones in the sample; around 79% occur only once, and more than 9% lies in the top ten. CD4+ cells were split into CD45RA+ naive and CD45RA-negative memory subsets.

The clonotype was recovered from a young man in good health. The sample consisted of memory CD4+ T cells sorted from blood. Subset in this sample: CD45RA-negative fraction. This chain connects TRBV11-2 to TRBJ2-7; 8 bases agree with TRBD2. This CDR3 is CASSLRPGGSHYEQYF. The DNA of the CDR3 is TGTGCCAGCAGCCTCAGACCGGGAGGGAGCCACTACGAGCAGTACTTC.